This TCR beta chain is drawn from a study of vaccination and CD4 T cells after COVID-19. This clonotype was observed a few times. Its antigen remains unknown. This CDR3 contains 13 residues. With 10 bases removed from V and 1 base from J, the gap between germline ends came to 13 bases. The germline V gene encodes CDR1 SGHTA and CDR2 FQGNSA. Treatment reported: roughly 10-day PBMC culture with coronavirus spike peptide pools or control peptides (ViraFEST assay). CD4+ T cells that came from the unexposed donor were collected before the COVID-19 pandemic (2011-2018). Half the medium was exchanged for fresh IL-2 medium on days 3 and 7. Cultured CD4+ T cell DNA was sequenced using the Oncomine TCR Beta short-read assay. It was cultured CD4+ T cells from which genomic DNA was extracted. TCRdb passed the PCR reads through MiXCR, listing each CDR3 protein once. The sample has fewer than 9,500 distinct CDR3 sequences; 30% to 35% are singletons.

The TCR originated in a human donor in good health. The sequencing input was CD4+ T cells from blood, cultured in vitro. This chain links TRBV7-2 with TRBJ1-2; a weak D match, TRBD1 (5 bases). The CDR3 sequence is CATDWTLNYGYTF. CDR3 DNA: TGTGCCACCGATTGGACACTTAACTATGGCTACACCTTC.